This T cell receptor (beta chain) was captured in a study of blood T cell repertoires in COVID-19. Cohort allocation depended upon clinical history that participants reported. Those designated as exposed participants met a COVID-19 case within 2 weeks before study entry. CDR1 and CDR2 from the germline V gene are MRHNA and SNTAGT. The CDR3 is made up of 13 amino acids. V lost 4 bases, J lost 9 bases, and 2 bases stayed unmatched. Source study methods: Amplifying reference gene primers gave estimates of nucleated cell counts. Method: immunoSEQ multiplex PCR; TCRdb's copy keeps in-frame clones and lacks some. V, J and clone size are those of that table, while D and trimming were read from the DNA. This table holds 250,000 or so clones, 80% to 90% found once.

This chain connects TRBV6-4 to TRBJ1-5, with 11 positions matching TRBD1. Source material: PBMCs or T cells enriched from blood (not recorded which). The TCR sequence derives from a woman aged 40 to 50 who had been exposed to COVID-19. CDR3 residues: CASSAGTGGPQHF. CDR3 coding DNA: TGTGCCAGCAGTGCCGGGACAGGGGGGCCCCAGCATTTT.